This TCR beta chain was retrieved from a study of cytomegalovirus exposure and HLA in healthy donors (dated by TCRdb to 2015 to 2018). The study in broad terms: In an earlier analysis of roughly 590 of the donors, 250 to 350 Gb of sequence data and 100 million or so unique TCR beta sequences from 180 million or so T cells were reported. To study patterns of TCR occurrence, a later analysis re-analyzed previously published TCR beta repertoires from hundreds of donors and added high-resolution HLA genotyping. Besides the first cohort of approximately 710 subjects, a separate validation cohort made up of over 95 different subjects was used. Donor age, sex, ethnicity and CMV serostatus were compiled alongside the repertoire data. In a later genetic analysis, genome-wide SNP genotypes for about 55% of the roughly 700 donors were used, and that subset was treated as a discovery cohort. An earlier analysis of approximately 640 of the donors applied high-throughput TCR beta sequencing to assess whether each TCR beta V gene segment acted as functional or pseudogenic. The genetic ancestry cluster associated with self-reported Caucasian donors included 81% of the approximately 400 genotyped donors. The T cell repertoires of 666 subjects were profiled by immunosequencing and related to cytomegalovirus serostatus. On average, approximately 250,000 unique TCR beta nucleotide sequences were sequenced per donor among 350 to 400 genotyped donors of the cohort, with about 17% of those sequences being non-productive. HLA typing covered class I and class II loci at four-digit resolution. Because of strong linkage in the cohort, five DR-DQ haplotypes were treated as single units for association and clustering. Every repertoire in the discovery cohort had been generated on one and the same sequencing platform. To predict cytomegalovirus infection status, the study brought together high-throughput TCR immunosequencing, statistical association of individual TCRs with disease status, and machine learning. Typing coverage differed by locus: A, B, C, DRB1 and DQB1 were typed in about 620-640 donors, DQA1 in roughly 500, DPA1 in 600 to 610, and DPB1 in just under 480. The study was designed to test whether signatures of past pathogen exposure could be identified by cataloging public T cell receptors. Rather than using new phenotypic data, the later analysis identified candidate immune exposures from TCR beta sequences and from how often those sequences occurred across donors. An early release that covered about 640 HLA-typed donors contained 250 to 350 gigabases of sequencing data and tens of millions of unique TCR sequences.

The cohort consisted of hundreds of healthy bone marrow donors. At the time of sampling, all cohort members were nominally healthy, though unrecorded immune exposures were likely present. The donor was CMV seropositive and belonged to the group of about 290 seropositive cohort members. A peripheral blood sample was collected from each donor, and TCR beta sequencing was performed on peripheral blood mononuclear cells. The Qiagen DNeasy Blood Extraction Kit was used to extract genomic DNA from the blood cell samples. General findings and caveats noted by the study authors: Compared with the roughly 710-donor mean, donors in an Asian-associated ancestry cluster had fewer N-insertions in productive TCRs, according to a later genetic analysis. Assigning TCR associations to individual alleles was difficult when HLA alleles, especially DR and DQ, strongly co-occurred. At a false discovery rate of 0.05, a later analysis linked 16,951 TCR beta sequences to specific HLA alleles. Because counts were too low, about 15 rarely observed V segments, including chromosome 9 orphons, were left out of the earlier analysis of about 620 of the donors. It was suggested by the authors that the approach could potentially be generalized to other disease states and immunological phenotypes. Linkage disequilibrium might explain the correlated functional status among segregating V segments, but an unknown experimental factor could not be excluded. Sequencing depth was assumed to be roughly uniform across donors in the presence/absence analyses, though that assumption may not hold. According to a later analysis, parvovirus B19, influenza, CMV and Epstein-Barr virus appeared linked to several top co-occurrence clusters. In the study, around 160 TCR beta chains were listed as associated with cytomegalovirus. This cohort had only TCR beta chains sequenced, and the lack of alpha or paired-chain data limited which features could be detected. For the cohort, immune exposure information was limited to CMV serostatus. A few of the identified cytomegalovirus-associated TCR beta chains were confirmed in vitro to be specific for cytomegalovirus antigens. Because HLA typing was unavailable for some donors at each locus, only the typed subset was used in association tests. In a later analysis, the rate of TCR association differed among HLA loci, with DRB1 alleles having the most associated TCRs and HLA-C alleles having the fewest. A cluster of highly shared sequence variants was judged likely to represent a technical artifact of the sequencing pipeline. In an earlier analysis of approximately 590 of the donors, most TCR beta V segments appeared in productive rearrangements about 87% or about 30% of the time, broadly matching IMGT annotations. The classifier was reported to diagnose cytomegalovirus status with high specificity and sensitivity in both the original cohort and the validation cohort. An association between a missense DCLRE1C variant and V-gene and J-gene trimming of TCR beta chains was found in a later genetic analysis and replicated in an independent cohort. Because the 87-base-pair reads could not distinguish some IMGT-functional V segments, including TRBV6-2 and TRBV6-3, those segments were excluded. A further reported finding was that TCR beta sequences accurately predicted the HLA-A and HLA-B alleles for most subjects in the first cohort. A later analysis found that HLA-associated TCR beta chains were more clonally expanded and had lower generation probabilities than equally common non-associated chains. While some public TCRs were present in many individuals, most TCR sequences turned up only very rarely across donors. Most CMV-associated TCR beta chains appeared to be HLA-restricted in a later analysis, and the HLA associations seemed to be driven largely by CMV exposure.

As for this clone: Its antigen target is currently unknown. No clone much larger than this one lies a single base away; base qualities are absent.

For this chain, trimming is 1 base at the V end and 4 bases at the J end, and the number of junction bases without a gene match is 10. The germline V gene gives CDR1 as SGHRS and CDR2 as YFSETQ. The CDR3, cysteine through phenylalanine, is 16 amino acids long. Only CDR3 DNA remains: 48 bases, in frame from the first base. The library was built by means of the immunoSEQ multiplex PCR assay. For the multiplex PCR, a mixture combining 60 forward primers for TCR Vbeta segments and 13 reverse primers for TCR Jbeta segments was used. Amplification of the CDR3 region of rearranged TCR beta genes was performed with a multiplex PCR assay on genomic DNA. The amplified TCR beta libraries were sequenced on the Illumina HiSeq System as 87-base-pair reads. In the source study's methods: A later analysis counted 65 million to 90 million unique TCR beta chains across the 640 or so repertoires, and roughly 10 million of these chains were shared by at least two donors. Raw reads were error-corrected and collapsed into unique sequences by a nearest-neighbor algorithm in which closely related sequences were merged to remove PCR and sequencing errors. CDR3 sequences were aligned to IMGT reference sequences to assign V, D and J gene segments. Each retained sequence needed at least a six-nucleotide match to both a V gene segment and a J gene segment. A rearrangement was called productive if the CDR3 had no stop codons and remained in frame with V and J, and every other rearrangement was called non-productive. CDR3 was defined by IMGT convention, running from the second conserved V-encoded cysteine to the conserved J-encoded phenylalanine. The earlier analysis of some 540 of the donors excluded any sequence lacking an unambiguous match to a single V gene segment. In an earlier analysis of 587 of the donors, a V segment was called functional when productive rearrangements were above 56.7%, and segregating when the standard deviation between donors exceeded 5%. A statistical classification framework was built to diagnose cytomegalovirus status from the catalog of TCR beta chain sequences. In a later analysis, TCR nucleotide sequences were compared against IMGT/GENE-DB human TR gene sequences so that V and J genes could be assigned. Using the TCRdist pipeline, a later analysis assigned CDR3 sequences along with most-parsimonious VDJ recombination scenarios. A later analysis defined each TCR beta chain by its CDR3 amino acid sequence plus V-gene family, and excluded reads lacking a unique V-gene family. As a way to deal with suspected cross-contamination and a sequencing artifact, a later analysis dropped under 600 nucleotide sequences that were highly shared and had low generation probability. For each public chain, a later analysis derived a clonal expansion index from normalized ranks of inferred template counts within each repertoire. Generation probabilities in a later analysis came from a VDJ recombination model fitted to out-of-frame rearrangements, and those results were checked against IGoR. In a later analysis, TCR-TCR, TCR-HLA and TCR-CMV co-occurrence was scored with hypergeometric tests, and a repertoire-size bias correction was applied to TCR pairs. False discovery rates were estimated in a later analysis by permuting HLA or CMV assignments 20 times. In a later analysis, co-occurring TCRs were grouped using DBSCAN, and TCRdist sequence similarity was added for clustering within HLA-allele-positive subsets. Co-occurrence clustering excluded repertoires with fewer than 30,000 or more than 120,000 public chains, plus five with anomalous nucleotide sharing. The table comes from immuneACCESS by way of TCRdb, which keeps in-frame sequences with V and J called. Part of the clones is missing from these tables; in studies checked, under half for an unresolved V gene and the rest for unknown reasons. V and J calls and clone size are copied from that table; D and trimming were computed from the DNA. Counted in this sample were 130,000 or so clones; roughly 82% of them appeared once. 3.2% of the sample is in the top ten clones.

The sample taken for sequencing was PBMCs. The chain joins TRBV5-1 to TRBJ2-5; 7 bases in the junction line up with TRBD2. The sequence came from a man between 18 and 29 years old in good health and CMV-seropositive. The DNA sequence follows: TGCGCCAGCAGCTTGAGGGAGGGCCTTTTCTCAGAGACCCAGTACTTC. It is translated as CASSLREGLFSETQYF.